This T cell receptor (beta chain) is from a study of Graves' ophthalmopathy and Graves' hyperthyroidism. General observations from the study: Thyroid clonotypes that were expanded above 0.001 frequency mostly also appeared in blood.

Other autoimmune disease, uncontrolled infection, pregnancy and lactation led to exclusion. The germline CDR1 and CDR2 sequences are MNHNS and SASEGT. The CDR3 is 11 residues long. Amplified TCR beta CDR3 regions were obtained using RNA transcripts as template. First-round RT-PCR with HTBI primers preceded a second-round multiplex PCR. TCRdb redid the calling of the multiplex PCR reads with MiXCR, one entry per CDR3 protein. The sample yields 450,000 to 600,000 distinct CDR3 sequences, 35% to 40% seen once. This clonotype was detected many times. What it binds is unknown. At one of its ends the junction is not consistent with the germline gene, which may arise from a read error.

This receptor was identified in an adult man with Graves' hyperthyroidism. This rearrangement joins TRBV6-1 to TRBJ2-7; tentative D call: TRBD2 (6 bases). The material sequenced was peripheral blood or thyroid tissue (not recorded which). CDR3 protein: CASRSGFSRRF. The CDR3 DNA reads TGTGCCAGCAGGAGCGGGTTCTCCCGGCGCTTC.